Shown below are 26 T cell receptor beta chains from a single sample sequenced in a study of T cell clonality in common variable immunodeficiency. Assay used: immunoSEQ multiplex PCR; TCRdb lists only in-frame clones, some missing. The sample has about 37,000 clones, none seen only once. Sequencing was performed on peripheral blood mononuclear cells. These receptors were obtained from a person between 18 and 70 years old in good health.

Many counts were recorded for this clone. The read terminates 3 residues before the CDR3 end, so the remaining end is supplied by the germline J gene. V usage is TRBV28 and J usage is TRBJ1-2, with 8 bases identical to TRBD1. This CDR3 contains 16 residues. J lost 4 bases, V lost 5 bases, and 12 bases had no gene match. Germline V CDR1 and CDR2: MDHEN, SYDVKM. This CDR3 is CASSPPSGTGFYGYTF. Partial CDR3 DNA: TGTGCCAGCAGTCCACCCTCCGGGACAGGATTCTATGGC.

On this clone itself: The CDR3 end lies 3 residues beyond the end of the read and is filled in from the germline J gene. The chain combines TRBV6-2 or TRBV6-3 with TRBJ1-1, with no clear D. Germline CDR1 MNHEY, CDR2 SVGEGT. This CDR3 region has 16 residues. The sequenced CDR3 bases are TGTGCCAGCAGGACGTTAGCGGGAGAGGTCTACAATGAG. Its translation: CASRTLAGEVYNE. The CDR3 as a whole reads CASRTLAGEVYNEAFF.

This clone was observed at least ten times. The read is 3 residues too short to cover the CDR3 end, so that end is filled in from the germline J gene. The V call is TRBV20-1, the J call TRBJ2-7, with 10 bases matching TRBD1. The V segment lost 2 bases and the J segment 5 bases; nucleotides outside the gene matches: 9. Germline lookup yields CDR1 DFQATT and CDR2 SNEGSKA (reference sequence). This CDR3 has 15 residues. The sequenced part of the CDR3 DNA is TGCAGTGCTAGAAACCCGGGACAGGGGAAGGACGAG. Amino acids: CSARNPGQGKDE. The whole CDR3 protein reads CSARNPGQGKDEQYF.

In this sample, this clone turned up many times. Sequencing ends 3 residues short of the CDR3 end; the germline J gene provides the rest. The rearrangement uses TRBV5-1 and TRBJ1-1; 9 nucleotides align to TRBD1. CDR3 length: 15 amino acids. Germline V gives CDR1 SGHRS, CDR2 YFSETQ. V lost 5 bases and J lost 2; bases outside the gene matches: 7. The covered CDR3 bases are TGCGCCAGCAGTCGAACAGGGGGCCAAAACACTGAA. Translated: CASSRTGGQNTE. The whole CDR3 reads CASSRTGGQNTEAFF. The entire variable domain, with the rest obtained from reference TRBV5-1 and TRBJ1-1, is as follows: KAGVTQTPRYLIKTRGQQVTLSCSPISGHRSVSWYQQTPGQGLQFLFEYFSETQRNKGNFPGRFSGRQFSNSRSEMNVSTLELGDSALYLCASSRTGGQNTEAFFGQGTRLTVV.

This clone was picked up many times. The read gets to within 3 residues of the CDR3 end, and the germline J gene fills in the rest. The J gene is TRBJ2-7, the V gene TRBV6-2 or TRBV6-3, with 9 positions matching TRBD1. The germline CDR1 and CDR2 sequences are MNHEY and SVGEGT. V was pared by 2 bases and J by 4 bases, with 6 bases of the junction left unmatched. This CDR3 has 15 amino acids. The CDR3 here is CASSYTGTGLYEQYF. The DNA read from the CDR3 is TGTGCCAGCAGTTACACCGGGACAGGGTTATACGAG.

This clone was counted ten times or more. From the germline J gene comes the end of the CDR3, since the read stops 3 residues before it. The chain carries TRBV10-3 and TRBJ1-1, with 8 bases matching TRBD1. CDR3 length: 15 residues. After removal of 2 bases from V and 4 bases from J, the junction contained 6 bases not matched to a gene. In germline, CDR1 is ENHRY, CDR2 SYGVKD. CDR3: CAISETGQGGTEAFF. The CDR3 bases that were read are TGTGCCATCAGTGAGACAGGACAGGGCGGCACTGAA.

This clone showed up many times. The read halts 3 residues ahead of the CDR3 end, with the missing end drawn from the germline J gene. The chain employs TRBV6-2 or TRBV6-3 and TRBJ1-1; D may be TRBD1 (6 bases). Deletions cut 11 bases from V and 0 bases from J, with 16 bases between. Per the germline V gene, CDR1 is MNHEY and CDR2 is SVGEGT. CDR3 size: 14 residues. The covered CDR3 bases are TGTGCCGTTCAACCGGGACAACTGAACACTGAA. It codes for CAVQPGQLNTE. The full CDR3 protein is CAVQPGQLNTEAFF.

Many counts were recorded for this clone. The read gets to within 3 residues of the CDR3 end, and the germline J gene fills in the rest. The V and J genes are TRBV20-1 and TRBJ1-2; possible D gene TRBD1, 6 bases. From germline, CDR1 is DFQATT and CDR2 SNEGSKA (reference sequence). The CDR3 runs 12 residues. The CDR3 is CSVIDRRSGYTF. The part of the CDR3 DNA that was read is TGCAGTGTAATCGACAGGCGCTCGGGC.

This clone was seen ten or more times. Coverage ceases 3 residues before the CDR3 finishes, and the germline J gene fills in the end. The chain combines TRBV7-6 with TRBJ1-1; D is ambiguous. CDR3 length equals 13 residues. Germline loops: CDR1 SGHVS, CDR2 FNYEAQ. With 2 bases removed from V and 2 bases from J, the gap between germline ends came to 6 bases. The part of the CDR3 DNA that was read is TGTGCCAGCAGCTTAAACAGAAACACTGAA. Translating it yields CASSLNRNTE. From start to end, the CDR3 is CASSLNRNTEAFF.

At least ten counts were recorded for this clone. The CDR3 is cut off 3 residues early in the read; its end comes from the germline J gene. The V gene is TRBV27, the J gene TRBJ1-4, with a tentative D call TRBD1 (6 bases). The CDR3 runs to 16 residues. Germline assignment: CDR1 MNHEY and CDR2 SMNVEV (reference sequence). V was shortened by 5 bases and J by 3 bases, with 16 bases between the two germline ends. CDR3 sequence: CASSTRTGPANEKLFF. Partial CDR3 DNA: TGTGCCAGCAGTACCCGAACAGGGCCCGCTAATGAAAAA.

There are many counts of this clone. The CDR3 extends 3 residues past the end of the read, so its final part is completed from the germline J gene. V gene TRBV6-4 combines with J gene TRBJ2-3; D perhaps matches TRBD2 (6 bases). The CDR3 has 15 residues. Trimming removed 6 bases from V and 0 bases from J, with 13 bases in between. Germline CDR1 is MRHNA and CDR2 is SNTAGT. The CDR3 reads CASSAGTLSTDTQYF. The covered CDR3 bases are TGTGCCAGCAGCGCCGGGACTCTGAGCACAGATACG.

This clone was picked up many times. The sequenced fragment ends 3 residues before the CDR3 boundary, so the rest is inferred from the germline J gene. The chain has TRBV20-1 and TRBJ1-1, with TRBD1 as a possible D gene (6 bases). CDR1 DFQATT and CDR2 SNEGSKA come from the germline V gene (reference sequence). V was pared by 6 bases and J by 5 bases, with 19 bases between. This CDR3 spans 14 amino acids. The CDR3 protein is CSAMAGRGGTEAFF. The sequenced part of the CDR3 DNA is TGCAGTGCGATGGCGGGCAGGGGAGGGACTGAA.

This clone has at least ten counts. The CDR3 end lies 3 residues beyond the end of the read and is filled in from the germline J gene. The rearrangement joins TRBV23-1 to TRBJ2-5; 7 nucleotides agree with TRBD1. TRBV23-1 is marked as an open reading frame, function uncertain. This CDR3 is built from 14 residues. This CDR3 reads CLTGVKPYQETQYF. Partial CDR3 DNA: TGCTTAACAGGGGTCAAGCCCTACCAAGAGACC.

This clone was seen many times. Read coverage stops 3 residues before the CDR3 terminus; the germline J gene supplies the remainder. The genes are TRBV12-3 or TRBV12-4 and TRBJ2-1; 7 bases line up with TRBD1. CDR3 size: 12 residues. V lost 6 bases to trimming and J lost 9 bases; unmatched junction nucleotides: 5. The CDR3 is CASRTGPGEQFF. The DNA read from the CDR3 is TGTGCCAGCAGGACAGGGCCAGGTGAG.

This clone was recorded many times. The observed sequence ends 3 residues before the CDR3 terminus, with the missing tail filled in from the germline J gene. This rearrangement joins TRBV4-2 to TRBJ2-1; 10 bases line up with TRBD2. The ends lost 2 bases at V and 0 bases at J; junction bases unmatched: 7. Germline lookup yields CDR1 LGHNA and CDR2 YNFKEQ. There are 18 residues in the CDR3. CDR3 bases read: TGTGCCAGCAGCCAATCCTCTAGCGGGAGTTACTCCTACAATGAG. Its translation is CASSQSSSGSYSYNE. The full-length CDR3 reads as CASSQSSSGSYSYNEQFF.

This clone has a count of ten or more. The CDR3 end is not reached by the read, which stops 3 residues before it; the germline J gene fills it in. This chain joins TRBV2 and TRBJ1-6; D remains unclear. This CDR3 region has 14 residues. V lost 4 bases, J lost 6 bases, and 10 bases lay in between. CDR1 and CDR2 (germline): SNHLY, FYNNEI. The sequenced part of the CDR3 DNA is TGTGCCAGCAGTGCAGGCACCTTTAATTCACCC. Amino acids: CASSAGTFNSP. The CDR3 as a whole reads CASSAGTFNSPLHF.

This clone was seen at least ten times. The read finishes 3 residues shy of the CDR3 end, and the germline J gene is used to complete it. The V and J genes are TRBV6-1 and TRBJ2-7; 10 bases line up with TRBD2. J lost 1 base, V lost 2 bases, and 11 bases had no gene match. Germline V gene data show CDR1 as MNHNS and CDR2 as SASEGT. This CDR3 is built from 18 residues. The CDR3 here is CASSERGGLAGASYEQYF. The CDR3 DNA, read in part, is TGTGCCAGCAGTGAAAGGGGTGGGCTAGCGGGAGCTTCCTACGAG.

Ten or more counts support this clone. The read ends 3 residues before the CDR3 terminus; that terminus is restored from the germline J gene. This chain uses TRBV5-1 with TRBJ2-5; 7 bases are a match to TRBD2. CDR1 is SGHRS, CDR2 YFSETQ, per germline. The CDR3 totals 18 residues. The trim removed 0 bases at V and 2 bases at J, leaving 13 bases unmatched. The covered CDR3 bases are TGCGCCAGCAGCTTGGCTGTTCGCGCTAGCGGATTACAAGAGACC. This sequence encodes CASSLAVRASGLQET. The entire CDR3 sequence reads CASSLAVRASGLQETQYF.

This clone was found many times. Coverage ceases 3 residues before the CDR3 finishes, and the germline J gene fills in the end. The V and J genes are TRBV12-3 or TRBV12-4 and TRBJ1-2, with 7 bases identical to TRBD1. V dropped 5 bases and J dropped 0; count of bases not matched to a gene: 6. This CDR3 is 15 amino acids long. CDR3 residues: CASSVNRGANYGYTF. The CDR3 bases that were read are TGTGCCAGCAGTGTAAACAGGGGAGCTAACTATGGC.

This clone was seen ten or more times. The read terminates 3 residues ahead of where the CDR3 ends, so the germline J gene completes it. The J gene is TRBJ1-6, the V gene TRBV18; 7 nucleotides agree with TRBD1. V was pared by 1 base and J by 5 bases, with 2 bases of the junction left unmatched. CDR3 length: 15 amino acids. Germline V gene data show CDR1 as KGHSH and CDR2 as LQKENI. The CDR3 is CASSPLGQNNSPLHF. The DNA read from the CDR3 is TGTGCCAGCTCACCACTGGGACAGAATAATTCACCC.

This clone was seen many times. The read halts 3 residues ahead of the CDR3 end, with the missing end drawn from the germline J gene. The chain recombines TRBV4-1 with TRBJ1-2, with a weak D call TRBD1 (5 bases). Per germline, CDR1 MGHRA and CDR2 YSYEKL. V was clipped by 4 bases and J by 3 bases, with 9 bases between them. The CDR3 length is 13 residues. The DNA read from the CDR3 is TGCGCCAGCAGCCCGCAAGGGGACTATGGC. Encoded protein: CASSPQGDYG. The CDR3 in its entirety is CASSPQGDYGYTF.

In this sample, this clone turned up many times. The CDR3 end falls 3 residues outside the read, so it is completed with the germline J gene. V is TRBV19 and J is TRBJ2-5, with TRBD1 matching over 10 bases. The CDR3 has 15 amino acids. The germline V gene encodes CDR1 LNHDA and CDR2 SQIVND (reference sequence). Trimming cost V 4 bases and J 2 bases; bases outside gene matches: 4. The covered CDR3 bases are TGTGCCAGTAGTACCTTGGGACAGGGGCAAGAGACC. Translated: CASSTLGQGQET. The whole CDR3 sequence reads CASSTLGQGQETQYF.

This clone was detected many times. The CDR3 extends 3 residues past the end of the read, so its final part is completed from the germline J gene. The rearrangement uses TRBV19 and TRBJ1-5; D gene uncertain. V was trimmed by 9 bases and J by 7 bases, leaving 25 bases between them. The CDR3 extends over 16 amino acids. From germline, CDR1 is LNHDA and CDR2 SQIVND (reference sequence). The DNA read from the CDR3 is TGTGCCAGCATGATGTATAGGCAGGCTAATTTGCAGCCC. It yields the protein CASMMYRQANLQP. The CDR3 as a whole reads CASMMYRQANLQPQHF. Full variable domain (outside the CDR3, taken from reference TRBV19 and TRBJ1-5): DGGITQSPKYLFRKEGQNVTLSCEQNLNHDAMYWYRQDPGQGLRLIYYSQIVNDFQKGDIAEGYSVSREKKESFPLTVTSAQKNPTAFYLCASMMYRQANLQPQHFGDGTRLSIL.

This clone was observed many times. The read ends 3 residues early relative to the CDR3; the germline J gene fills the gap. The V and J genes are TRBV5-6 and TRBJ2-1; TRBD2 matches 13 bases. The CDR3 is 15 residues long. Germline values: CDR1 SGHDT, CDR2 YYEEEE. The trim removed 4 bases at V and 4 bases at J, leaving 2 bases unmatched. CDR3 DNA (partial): TGTGCCAGCAGCCTGGGACTAGCGGGATACAATGAG. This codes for CASSLGLAGYNE. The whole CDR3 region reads CASSLGLAGYNEQFF.

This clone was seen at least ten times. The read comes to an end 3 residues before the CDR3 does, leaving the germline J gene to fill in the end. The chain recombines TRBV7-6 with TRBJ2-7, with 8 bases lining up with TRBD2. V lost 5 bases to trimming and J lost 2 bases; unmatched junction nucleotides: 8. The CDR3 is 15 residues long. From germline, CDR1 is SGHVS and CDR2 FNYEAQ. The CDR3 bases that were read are TGTGCCAGCAGCCCCACTAGCGGCTCACCCTACGAG. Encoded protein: CASSPTSGSPYE. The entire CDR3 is CASSPTSGSPYEQYF.

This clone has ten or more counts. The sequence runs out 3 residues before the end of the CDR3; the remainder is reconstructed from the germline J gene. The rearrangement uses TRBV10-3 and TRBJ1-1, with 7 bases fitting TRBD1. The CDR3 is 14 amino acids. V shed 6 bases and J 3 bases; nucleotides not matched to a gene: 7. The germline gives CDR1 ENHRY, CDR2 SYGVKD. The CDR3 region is CAISRQGSDTEAFF. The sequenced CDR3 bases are TGTGCCATCAGCCGACAGGGATCGGACACTGAA.